The clone carrying this T cell receptor beta chain has only one observation. Its antigen is as yet unknown. The J segment lost 4 bases and the V segment lost 5 bases, leaving 16 bases of the junction unmatched. The CDR3 is 18 amino acids. CDR1 SGHRS and CDR2 YFSETQ come from the germline V gene. The sample originates from a study of lymphopenia after photon versus proton radiotherapy. Sequencing used immunoSEQ multiplex PCR; TCRdb keeps in-frame clones, though not all of them. The sample holds some 30,000 clones, about 91% seen once. Study findings and constraints: Only patients who died were analyzed for survival; proton advantage is unproven. Oligoclonal CD8+ Temra expansion after nadir drove photon patients' diversity drop.

This receptor was obtained from a woman in her sixties or seventies with cholangiocarcinoma. Some clones in this sample may be carry-over from other donors' samples. This specimen was peripheral blood, taken from a patient treated with proton-based radiotherapy. The gene calls are TRBV5-1 and TRBJ2-7, with 12 bases identical to TRBD2. The CDR3: CASRRETSGRSTWYEQYF. DNA for the CDR3: TGCGCCAGCAGGCGGGAAACTAGCGGGAGGAGTACGTGGTACGAGCAGTACTTC.